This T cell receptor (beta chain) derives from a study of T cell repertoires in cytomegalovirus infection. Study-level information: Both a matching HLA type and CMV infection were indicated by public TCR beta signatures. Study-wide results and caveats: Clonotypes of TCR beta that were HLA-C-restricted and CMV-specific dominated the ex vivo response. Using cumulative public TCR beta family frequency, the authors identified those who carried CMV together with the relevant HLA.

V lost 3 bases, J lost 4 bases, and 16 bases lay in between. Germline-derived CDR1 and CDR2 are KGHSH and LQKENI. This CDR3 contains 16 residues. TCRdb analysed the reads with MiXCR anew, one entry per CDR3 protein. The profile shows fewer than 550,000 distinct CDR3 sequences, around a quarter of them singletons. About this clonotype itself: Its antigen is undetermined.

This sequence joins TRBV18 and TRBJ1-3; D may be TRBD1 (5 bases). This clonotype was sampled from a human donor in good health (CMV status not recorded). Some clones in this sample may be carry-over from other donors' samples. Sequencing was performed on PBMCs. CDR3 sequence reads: CASSPRGPPNGNTIYF. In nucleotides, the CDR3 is TGTGCCAGCTCACCTCGGGGCCCTCCCAACGGAAACACCATATATTTT.